This T cell receptor beta chain appears in the sequencing data of a study of control samples from healthy donors and cancer patients. Sequencing used immunoSEQ multiplex PCR; TCRdb keeps in-frame clones, though not all of them. The sample gives 70,000 to 90,000 clones, about 90% of which show up once; 1.9% is in the top ten. V was clipped by 7 bases and J by 3 bases, with 21 bases between them. The CDR3 runs 15 residues. The V gene's germline CDR1 is SQVTM and CDR2 ANQGSEA. This chain uses TRBV29-1 with TRBJ1-2; D is ambiguous. The source of this sequence is a woman aged 60-75 years with head and neck cancer. Sequenced sample: PBMCs. For the CDR3, the DNA is TGCAGCGGGGGAGGAGCGGGAGGGAAGGACTATGGCTACACCTTC. Translation: CSGGGAGGKDYGYTF.